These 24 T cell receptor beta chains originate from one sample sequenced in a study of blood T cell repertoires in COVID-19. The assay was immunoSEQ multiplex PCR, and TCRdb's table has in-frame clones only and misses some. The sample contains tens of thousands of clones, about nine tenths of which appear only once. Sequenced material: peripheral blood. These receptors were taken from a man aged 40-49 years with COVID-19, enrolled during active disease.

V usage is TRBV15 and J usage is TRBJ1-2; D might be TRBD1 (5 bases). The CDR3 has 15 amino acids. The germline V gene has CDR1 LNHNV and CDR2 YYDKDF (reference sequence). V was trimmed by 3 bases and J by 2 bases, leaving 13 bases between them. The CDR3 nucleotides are TGTGCCACCAGCAGTACCCCGGACATAAACTATGGCTACACCTTC. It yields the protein CATSSTPDINYGYTF.

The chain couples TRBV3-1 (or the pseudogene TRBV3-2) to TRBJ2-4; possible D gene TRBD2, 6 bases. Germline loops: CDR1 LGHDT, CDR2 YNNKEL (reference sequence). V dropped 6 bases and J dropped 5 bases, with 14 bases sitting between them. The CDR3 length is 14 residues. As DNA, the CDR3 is TGTGCCAGCAGGGGGACTCCTTTACAAAACATTCAGTACTTC. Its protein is CASRGTPLQNIQYF.

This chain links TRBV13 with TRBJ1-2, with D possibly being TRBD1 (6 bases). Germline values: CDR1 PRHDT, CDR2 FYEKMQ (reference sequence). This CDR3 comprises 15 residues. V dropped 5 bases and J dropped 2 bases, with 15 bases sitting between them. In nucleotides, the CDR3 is TGTGCCAGCAGCGCCGACAGGTGGGGAAACTATGGCTACACCTTC. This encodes CASSADRWGNYGYTF.

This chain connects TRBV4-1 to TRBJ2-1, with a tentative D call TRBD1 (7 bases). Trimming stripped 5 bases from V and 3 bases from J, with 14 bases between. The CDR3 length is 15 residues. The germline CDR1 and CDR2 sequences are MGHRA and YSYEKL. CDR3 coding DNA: TGCGCCAGCAGCTCCGGAGGGGGCTTCTACAATGAGCAGTTCTTC. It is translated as CASSSGGGFYNEQFF.

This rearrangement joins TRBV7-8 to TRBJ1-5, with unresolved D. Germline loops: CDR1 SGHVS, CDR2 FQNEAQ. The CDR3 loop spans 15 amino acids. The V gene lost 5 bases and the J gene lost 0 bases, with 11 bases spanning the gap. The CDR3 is CASSNNRDSNQPQHF. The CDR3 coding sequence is TGTGCCAGCAGCAATAACCGGGATAGCAATCAGCCCCAGCATTTT. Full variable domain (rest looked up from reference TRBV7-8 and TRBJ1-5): GAGVSQSPRYKVAKRGQDVALRCDPISGHVSLFWYQQALGQGPEFLTYFQNEAQLDKSGLPSDRFFAERPEGSVSTLKIQRTQQEDSAVYLCASSNNRDSNQPQHFGDGTRLSIL.

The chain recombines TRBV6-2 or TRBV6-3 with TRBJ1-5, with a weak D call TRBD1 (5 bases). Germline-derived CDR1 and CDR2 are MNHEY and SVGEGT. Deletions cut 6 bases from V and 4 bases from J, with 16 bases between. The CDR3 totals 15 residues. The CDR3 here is CASSPGWTINQPQHF. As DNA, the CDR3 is TGTGCCAGCAGCCCCGGGTGGACAATTAATCAGCCCCAGCATTTT.

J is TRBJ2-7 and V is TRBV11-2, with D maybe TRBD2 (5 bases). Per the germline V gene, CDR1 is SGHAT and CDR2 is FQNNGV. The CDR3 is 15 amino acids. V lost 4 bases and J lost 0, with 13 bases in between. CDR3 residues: CASSSYRGISYEQYF. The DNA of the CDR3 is TGTGCCAGCAGCTCATACCGGGGAATCTCCTACGAGCAGTACTTC.

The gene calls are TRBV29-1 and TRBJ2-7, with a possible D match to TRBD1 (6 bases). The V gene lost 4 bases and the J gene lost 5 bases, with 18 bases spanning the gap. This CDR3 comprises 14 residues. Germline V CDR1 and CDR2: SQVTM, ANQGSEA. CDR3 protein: CSVGVRAGVHEQYF. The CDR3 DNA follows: TGCAGCGTTGGTGTTCGGGCAGGGGTCCACGAGCAGTACTTC.

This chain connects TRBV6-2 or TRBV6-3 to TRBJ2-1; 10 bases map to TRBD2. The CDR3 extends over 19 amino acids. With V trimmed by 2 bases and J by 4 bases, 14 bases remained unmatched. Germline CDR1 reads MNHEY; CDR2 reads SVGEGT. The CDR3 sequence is CASSYGLAGVGGRYNEQFF. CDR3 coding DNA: TGTGCCAGCAGTTACGGTCTAGCGGGAGTGGGGGGGCGTTACAATGAGCAGTTCTTC.

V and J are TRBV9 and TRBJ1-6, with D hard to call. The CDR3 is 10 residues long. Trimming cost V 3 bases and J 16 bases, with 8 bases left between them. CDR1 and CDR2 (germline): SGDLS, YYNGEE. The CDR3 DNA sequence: TGTGCCAGCAGCGCACACCGACTCCACTTT. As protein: CASSAHRLHF.

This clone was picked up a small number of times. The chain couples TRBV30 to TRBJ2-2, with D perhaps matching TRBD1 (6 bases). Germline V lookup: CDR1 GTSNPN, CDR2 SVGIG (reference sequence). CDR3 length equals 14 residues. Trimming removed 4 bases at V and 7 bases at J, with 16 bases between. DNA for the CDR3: TGTGCCTGGATCCCGGGGCCAGGGGTCGGGGAGCTGTTTTTT. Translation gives CAWIPGPGVGELFF.

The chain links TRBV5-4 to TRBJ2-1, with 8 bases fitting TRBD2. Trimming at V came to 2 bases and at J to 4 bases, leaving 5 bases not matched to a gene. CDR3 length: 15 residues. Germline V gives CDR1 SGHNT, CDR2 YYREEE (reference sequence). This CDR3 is CASSFGGGQYNEQFF. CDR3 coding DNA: TGTGCCAGCAGCTTTGGCGGGGGGCAATACAATGAGCAGTTCTTC.

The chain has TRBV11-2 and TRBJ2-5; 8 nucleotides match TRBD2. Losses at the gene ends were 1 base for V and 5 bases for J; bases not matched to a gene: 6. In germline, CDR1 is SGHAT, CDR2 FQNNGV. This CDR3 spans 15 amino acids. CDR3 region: CASSLVTGGPETQYF. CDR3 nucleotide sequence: TGTGCCAGCAGCTTAGTTACGGGGGGGCCTGAGACCCAGTACTTC.

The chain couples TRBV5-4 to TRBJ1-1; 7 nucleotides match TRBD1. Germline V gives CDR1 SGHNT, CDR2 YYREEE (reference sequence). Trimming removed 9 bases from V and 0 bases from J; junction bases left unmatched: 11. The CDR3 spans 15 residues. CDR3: CATTGAEGMNTEAFF. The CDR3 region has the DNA TGTGCCACTACAGGGGCCGAGGGAATGAACACTGAAGCTTTCTTT.

DNA for the CDR3: TGTGCCTGGAGGGACAGACTTGATGTAGGGGAGCTGTTTTTT. Encoded protein: CAWRDRLDVGELFF. This rearrangement joins TRBV30 to TRBJ2-2; tentative D call: TRBD1 (6 bases). CDR1 GTSNPN and CDR2 SVGIG come from the germline V gene (reference sequence). The CDR3 length is 14 residues. V was cut by 3 bases and J by 8 bases, with 16 bases left in between.

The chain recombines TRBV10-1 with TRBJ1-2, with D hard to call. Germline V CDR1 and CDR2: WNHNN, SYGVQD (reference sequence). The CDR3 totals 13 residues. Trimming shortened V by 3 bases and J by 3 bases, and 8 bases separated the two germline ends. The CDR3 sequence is CASSETGDYGYTF. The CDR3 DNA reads TGCGCCAGCAGTGAAACCGGGGACTATGGCTACACCTTC.

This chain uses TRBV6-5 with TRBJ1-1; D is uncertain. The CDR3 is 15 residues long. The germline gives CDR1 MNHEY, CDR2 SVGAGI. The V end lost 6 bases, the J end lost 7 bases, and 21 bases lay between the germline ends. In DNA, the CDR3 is TGTGCCAGCAGCGAGATGGATTCCAGCGTGGGTGAAGCTTTCTTT. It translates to CASSEMDSSVGEAFF.

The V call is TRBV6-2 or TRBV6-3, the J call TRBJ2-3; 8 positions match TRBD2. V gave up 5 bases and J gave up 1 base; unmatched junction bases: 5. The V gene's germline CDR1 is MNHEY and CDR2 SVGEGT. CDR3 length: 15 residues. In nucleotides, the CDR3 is TGTGCCAGCAGTCTTAGCGGGGTCCGCACAGATACGCAGTATTTT. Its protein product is CASSLSGVRTDTQYF.

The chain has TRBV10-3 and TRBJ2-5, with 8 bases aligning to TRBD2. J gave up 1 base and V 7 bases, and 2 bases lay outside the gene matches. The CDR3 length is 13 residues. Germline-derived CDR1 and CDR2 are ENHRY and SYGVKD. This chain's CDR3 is CAINSGGQETQYF. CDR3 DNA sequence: TGTGCCATCAACAGCGGGGGCCAAGAGACCCAGTACTTC.

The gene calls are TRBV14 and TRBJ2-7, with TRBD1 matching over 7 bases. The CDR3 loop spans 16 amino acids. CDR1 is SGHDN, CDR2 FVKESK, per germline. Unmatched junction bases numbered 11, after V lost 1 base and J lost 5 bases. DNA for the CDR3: TGTGCCAGCAGCCAAGGGAAACGGGACAGCCACCACGAGCAGTACTTC. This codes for CASSQGKRDSHHEQYF.

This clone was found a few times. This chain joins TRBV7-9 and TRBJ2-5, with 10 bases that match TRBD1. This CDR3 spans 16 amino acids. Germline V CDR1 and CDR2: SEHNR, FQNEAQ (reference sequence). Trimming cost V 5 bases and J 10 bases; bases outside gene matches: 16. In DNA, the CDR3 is TGTGCCAGCAGCGACGTGAACCGGGACAGGGGTGGTGGCCAGTACTTC. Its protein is CASSDVNRDRGGGQYF.

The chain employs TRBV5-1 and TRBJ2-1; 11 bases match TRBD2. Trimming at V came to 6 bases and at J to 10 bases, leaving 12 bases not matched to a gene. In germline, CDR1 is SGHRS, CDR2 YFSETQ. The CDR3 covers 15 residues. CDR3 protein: CASTTSGASRGEQFF. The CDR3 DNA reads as TGCGCCAGCACGACTAGCGGGGCTTCACGCGGCGAGCAGTTCTTC.

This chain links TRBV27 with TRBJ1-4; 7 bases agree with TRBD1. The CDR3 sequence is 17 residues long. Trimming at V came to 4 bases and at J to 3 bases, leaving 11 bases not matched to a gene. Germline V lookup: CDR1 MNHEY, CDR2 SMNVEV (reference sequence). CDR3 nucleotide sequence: TGTGCCAGCAGTTCCTGGACAGGAGGGCCGGCTAATGAAAAACTGTTTTTT. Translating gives CASSSWTGGPANEKLFF.

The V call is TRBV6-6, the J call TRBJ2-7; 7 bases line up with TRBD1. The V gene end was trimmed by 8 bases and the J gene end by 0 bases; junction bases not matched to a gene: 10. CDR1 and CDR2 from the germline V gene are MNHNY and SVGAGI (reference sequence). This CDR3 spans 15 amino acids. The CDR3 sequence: CASATDRADSYEQYF. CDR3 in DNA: TGTGCCAGCGCTACCGACAGGGCGGACTCCTACGAGCAGTACTTC.